This is a list of T cell receptor beta chains from one sample in a study of T cells after yellow fever vaccination. TCRdb used MiXCR to reprocess the 5' RACE reads, holding one entry per CDR3 protein. Seen here are over 20,000 distinct CDR3 sequences, 5% to 6% observed once, and the top ten hold roughly 10%. The sequences come from PBMCs, either bulk or a sorted T-cell subset (CD4+, CD8+, memory, or dextramer-sorted; not recorded which), collected 15 days after the yellow fever booster vaccination. The source is a man under 40 who received the YFV17D yellow fever vaccine. Both conserved end residues are trimmed from each CDR3. Fields, in order: CDR3 length, V gene, clone size, CDR3 protein. Not all rows give a size; the values are once, few, many and, for expanded clones, a class.

14 TRBV5-6 many ASSSGLAGIHNEQF
12 TRBV5-4 NA ASSLRSESGELF
13 TRBV28 few ASRRPGLVFYEQY
10 TRBV29-1 many SVGEPPYEQY
12 TRBV20-1 many SAHQGGGDYGYT
12 TRBV12-3/TRBV12-4 many ASSIMRSTDTQY
11 TRBV6-5 many ASNERGYYGYT
12 TRBV5-1 few ASSPRSTDQPQH
13 TRBV7-8 many ASSSTSSSYNEQF
11 TRBV11-2 many ASSLGTAYEQY
10 TRBV20-1 many SASGEIGGYT
9 TRBV5-1 many ASSLDNEQF
13 TRBV5-1 many ASSLNPPGTDTQY
12 TRBV5-1 many ASSLGQFTGELF
11 TRBV20-1 many SARTGRGGEAF
12 TRBV20-1 many SADPGTGLLEQY
14 TRBV7-2 NA ASSLGIAGAQETQY
13 TRBV20-1 many SAPPTGTATYEQY
11 TRBV29-1 many SAKDRDDYEQY
12 TRBV14 many ASSHRQDSYEQY
12 TRBV7-6 many ASSLDVGQETQY
11 TRBV20-1 few SAPRRADNEQF
11 TRBV20-1 many SALGQSNYGYT
11 TRBV30 few AWSGLLQETQY
19 TRBV7-6 NA ASSLVRGGGPSGRRSETQY
14 TRBV5-4 NA ASSKLTSGIADTQY
12 TRBV5-4 many ASSPGTGSVEQY
16 TRBV5-1 many ASSLQLFVSGKGETQY
16 TRBV4-3 medium-sized ASSQDRGPGTSSYEQY
10 TRBV28 many ASSLPGEKLF
14 TRBV12-3/TRBV12-4 many ASSFGRLGLNYGYT
10 TRBV21-1 many ASGGEEETQY
12 TRBV7-2 medium-sized ASRQPKYQETQY
13 TRBV6-2/TRBV6-3 many ASSGLAGVIGELF
12 TRBV29-1 medium-sized SVVPQGAIDEQY
12 TRBV5-1 many ASSWMDRLAEQY
14 TRBV7-6 few ASSGGGAMSTDTQY
13 TRBV5-1 medium-sized ASSLTSGSINEQF
11 TRBV27 many ASSPGQGGGYT
16 TRBV12-3/TRBV12-4 NA ASTPSPSLAGGTGELF
12 TRBV27 many ASSLAGGGETQY
14 TRBV10-1 many ASSPGLAGVSDTQY
10 TRBV5-4 many ASSLDRGKAF
11 TRBV12-3/TRBV12-4 many ASSEWQNQPQH
12 TRBV12-3/TRBV12-4 many ASSLDRVNQPQH
14 TRBV20-1 many SASSGGRGFYNEQF
10 TRBV29-1 many SATGHGNTIY
12 TRBV30 many AWSLGATNEKLF
13 TRBV7-2 many ASSLATSGSSEQY
11 TRBV12-3/TRBV12-4 many ASSLGGGSGYT
11 TRBV29-1 many SVVTGGNEKLF
10 TRBV10-2 many ASSEESYGYT
14 TRBV4-3 many ASSGRLAGNYNEQF
12 TRBV5-1 many ASSTDALGYEQF